Given below is one T cell receptor (beta chain) in context. The target of this receptor is not known. The sample holds no much larger clone one base away, and base qualities are not on file. For this chain, trimming is 2 bases at the V end and 6 bases at the J end, and the number of junction bases without a gene match is 9. The CDR3, cysteine through phenylalanine, is 15 amino acids long. Only the CDR3 DNA is retained, 45 bases long and in frame from the first base. The germline V gene (reference sequence) provides CDR1 MNHNY and CDR2 SVGAGI. The record originates from a study of blood T cell repertoires in COVID-19 (dated by TCRdb to about 2020). About the study as a whole: The collaborator samples originated in the United States, Italy and Spain and spanned the acute and convalescent phases of COVID-19. Sample metadata almost always included a de-identified subject ID, COVID-19 status, age in years and sex. The repertoires were released in a freely available public database intended as a resource for research on the immune response to SARS-CoV-2. Deeply sampled blood TCRbeta repertoires from subjects exposed to, actively infected with, or recovered from COVID-19 were included in the dataset. Samples came from the ongoing ImmuneRACE study (first 160 participants) plus 1,254 subjects from 6 global collaborators. Where HLA class I and class II types were available, the types were taken from metadata supplied by the sample provider, not from assay-based typing. The material from the prospective study consisted of cDNA or gDNA derived from T cells, B-cell-depleted T cells, or PBMCs. General study outcomes and caveats: Clinical and demographic metadata were provided uncurated, with the amount varying by source and participant.

At one collaborating source in Seattle, patients were enrolled during active infection and were followed longitudinally through the course of disease. Each collaborating institution followed its own protocols to collect whole blood in K2EDTA tubes. For TCRbeta analysis, collaborators shipped samples in one of three forms: frozen whole blood, isolated PBMCs, or DNA extracted from either of those sample types. TCRbeta CDR3 regions were amplified from genomic DNA by means of the immunoSEQ Assay, a bias-controlled multiplex PCR. The paper's processing steps were these. The number of nucleated cells in each sample was estimated by amplification of reference gene primers within the assay. Sequence reads were collapsed and filtered to measure the absolute abundance of every unique TCRbeta CDR3 rearrangement. Productive Simpson clonality was computed per sample as the square root of Simpson's diversity index over productive rearrangements. In its TCRdb copy, this immuneACCESS table keeps in-frame sequences only and misses some clones. Where compared with another copy, unresolved V genes explain less than half of these, and the others have no known cause. V and J calls and clone size are those listed in that table; D and trimming were worked out from the DNA. Counted in this sample were 200,000 to 250,000 clones; 83% of them appeared once. The top ten constitute 1.3% of the sample.

The receptor was derived from a young woman with COVID-19, enrolled during active disease. The chain is made from TRBV6-6 and TRBJ1-2, with 7 junctional bases fitting TRBD1. The sequenced sample consisted of peripheral blood. The CDR3 reads CASSYGGDRDNGYTF. The nucleotides read TGTGCCAGCAGTTACGGCGGAGACAGGGATAATGGCTACACCTTC.